This passage covers 23 T cell receptor beta chains from one sample sequenced in a study of shared clonotypes between healthy human individuals. Terminally differentiated effector memory CD45RA+ cells were excluded by CCR7 positive selection of CD45RO-negative cells. Generated by immunoSEQ multiplex PCR, the TCRdb table keeps only in-frame clones and is missing some. The repertoire consists of about 1,900,000 clones, with about 94% occurring once and the leading ten covering 1.2%. Sequenced material: naive CD8+ T cells sorted from blood. These receptors came from a man between 18 and 35 years old in good health.

The genes are TRBV7-9 and TRBJ2-3; tentative D call: TRBD2 (6 bases). The ends were cut back, 2 bases at V and 2 bases at J, with 20 bases in the middle. The germline V gene has CDR1 SEHNR and CDR2 FQNEAQ (reference sequence). The CDR3 runs 18 residues. Here the CDR3 reads CASSLSFRRDGDTDTQYF. CDR3 in DNA: TGTGCCAGCAGCTTATCCTTTCGGCGGGACGGGGACACAGATACGCAGTATTTT. The full variable domain, completed using reference TRBV7-9 and TRBJ2-3, is DTGVSQNPRHKITKRGQNVTFRCDPISEHNRLYWYRQTLGQGPEFLTYFQNEAQLEKSRLLSDRFSAERPKGSFSTLEIQRTEQGDSAMYLCASSLSFRRDGDTDTQYFGPGTRLTVL.

The J gene is TRBJ2-7, the V gene TRBV5-4; 10 nucleotides line up with TRBD2. Germline values: CDR1 SGHNT, CDR2 YYREEE (reference sequence). V shed 3 bases, J shed 2 bases, and the junction held 5 bases outside the gene matches. The CDR3 has 15 residues. CDR3 nucleotide sequence: TGTGCCAGCAGCTGGGGGGGACTAGCGACCTACGAGCAGTACTTC. This encodes CASSWGGLATYEQYF.

The chain has TRBV11-2 and TRBJ2-7; D ambiguous. Germline loops: CDR1 SGHAT, CDR2 FQNNGV. Trimming left V 4 bases short and J 2 bases short, with 15 bases between. The CDR3 sequence is 15 residues long. DNA for the CDR3: TGTGCCAGCAGCTATGGGTACACAAACACCTACGAGCAGTACTTC. This sequence encodes CASSYGYTNTYEQYF. Drawing the rest from reference TRBV11-2 and TRBJ2-7, the complete variable domain is EAGVAQSPRYKIIEKRQSVAFWCNPISGHATLYWYQQILGQGPKLLIQFQNNGVVDDSQLPKDRFSAERLKGVDSTLKIQPAKLEDSAVYLCASSYGYTNTYEQYFGPGTRLTVT.

The rearrangement joins TRBV15 to TRBJ2-7, with no clear D. Germline V gives CDR1 LNHNV, CDR2 YYDKDF (reference sequence). The CDR3 extends over 15 amino acids. Trimming left V 4 bases short and J 0 bases short, with 13 bases between. CDR3 sequence reads: CATSNPGFLSYEQYF. CDR3 nucleotides: TGTGCCACCAGCAACCCAGGATTCCTCTCCTACGAGCAGTACTTC.

The chain combines TRBV27 with TRBJ2-7; the match to TRBD2 covers 12 bases. The CDR3 runs to 16 residues. The germline gives CDR1 MNHEY, CDR2 SMNVEV (reference sequence). J was trimmed by 5 bases and V by 2 bases; bases with no gene match: 7. CDR3 protein: CASSLLAGGPFNEQYF. The DNA for the CDR3 is TGTGCCAGCAGTTTACTAGCGGGAGGGCCTTTTAACGAGCAGTACTTC.

This clone was counted a single time. This sample also contains other DNA sequences that code for the same CDR3. This rearrangement joins TRBV29-1 to TRBJ2-5; 10 nucleotides line up with TRBD1. CDR3 length: 13 amino acids. The V gene end was trimmed by 1 base and the J gene end by 4 bases; junction bases not matched to a gene: 0. Germline lookup yields CDR1 SQVTM and CDR2 ANQGSEA. CDR3 nucleotides: TGCAGCGTTGAAGGGACAGGGGGAGAGACCCAGTACTTC. Its protein product is CSVEGTGGETQYF.

The table lists this clone with a count of one. The chain carries TRBV6-1 and TRBJ2-1, with D tentatively TRBD1 (5 bases). CDR1 is MNHNS, CDR2 SASEGT, per germline. V shed 4 bases and J shed 1 base, with 11 bases lying between them. The CDR3 contains 15 residues. The CDR3 sequence: CASSARQGSYNEQFF. The DNA for the CDR3 is TGTGCCAGCAGTGCGCGGCAGGGATCCTACAATGAGCAGTTCTTC.

This CDR3 is CASSGDSIEQYF. In nucleotides, the CDR3 is TGTGCCAGCAGCGGGGACAGTATCGAGCAGTACTTC. This chain uses TRBV5-5 with TRBJ2-7, with TRBD1 identical over 7 bases. From germline, CDR1 is SGHKS and CDR2 YYEKEE (reference sequence). V was pared by 4 bases and J by 6 bases, with 4 bases of the junction left unmatched. This CDR3 comprises 12 residues.

The table lists this clone with a count of one. Other DNA sequences in this specimen translate into the identical CDR3. V and J are TRBV7-9 and TRBJ2-7, with D unclear. Germline V gives CDR1 SEHNR, CDR2 FQNEAQ (reference sequence). Trimming took off 6 bases at V and 0 bases at J, with 9 bases between the two ends. The CDR3 is 13 residues long. The CDR3 region is CASSGPSSYEQYF. As DNA, the CDR3 is TGTGCCAGCAGTGGGCCCAGCTCCTACGAGCAGTACTTC.

This chain joins TRBV7-6 and TRBJ2-7; 7 bases agree with TRBD1. The CDR3 is made up of 16 amino acids. Germline CDR1 reads SGHVS; CDR2 reads FNYEAQ. Germline trimming cut 5 bases from V and 2 bases from J; bases unmatched to any gene: 12. DNA of the CDR3: TGTGCCAGCAGCAGGGGTACGACAGGGACCGCCTACGAGCAGTACTTC. This sequence encodes CASSRGTTGTAYEQYF. The whole variable domain, filled in from reference TRBV7-6 and TRBJ2-7, reads GAGVSQSPRYKVTKRGQDVALRCDPISGHVSLYWYRQALGQGPEFLTYFNYEAQQDKSGLPNDRFSAERPEGSISTLTIQRTEQRDSAMYRCASSRGTTGTAYEQYFGPGTRLTVT.

The chain is built from TRBV9 and TRBJ2-5, with TRBD2 identical over 7 bases. V trimming: 0 bases; J trimming: 5 bases; junction bases outside the gene matches: 7. From germline, CDR1 is SGDLS and CDR2 YYNGEE. CDR3 length: 15 amino acids. The CDR3 DNA sequence: TGTGCCAGCAGCGTAGGGGGAGGGAATGCGGAGACCCAGTACTTC. Translated: CASSVGGGNAETQYF. Full variable domain (outside the CDR3, taken from reference TRBV9 and TRBJ2-5): DSGVTQTPKHLITATGQRVTLRCSPRSGDLSVYWYQQSLDQGLQFLIQYYNGEERAKGNILERFSAQQFPDLHSELNLSSLELGDSALYFCASSVGGGNAETQYFGPGTRLLVL.

V and J are TRBV19 and TRBJ2-7; TRBD1 aligns across 7 bases. The CDR3 loop spans 12 amino acids. The V gene end was trimmed by 10 bases and the J gene end by 12 bases; junction bases not matched to a gene: 15. The germline gives CDR1 LNHDA, CDR2 SQIVND (reference sequence). CDR3 protein: CATAGTEERVYF. Here the CDR3 DNA reads TGTGCCACCGCCGGGACAGAGGAGAGGGTGTACTTC. The entire variable domain, with the rest obtained from reference TRBV19 and TRBJ2-7, is as follows: DGGITQSPKYLFRKEGQNVTLSCEQNLNHDAMYWYRQDPGQGLRLIYYSQIVNDFQKGDIAEGYSVSREKKESFPLTVTSAQKNPTAFYLCATAGTEERVYFGPGTRLTVT.

On this clone itself: Other nucleotide sequences in the sample specify the same CDR3. The rearrangement links TRBV7-9 to TRBJ2-3, with 11 bases aligning to TRBD2. The V gene's germline CDR1 is SEHNR and CDR2 FQNEAQ (reference sequence). The CDR3 contains 15 residues. V was clipped by 5 bases and J by 4 bases; unmatched bases: 5. The CDR3 bases are TGTGCCAGCAGCCCCCCGGGACTAGCGGCAGATACGCAGTATTTT. Translation gives CASSPPGLAADTQYF.

The V call is TRBV11-2, the J call TRBJ2-7; a weak D match, TRBD1 (5 bases). This CDR3 has 11 amino acids. Per germline, CDR1 SGHAT and CDR2 FQNNGV. Trimming stripped 6 bases from V and 2 bases from J, with 5 bases between. As DNA, the CDR3 is TGTGCCAGCAGAGGGGCCTACGAGCAGTACTTC. Its translation is CASRGAYEQYF.

V gene TRBV27 combines with J gene TRBJ2-3; D unclear. The V and J ends lost 5 bases and 2 bases respectively, with 5 bases between them. Germline-derived CDR1 and CDR2 are MNHEY and SMNVEV (reference sequence). The CDR3 totals 12 residues. The CDR3 coding sequence is TGTGCCAGCAGTCAATACACAGATACGCAGTATTTT. Protein sequence: CASSQYTDTQYF.

The genes are TRBV28 and TRBJ2-7; 7 bases are a match to TRBD1. Germline trimming cut 5 bases from V and 2 bases from J; bases unmatched to any gene: 6. Germline V gene data show CDR1 as MDHEN and CDR2 as SYDVKM. The CDR3 loop spans 14 amino acids. The CDR3 DNA is TGTGCCAGCAGTACCCGGGACAGTCCCTACGAGCAGTACTTC. Protein sequence: CASSTRDSPYEQYF.

The rearrangement links TRBV27 to TRBJ2-5; 13 bases are a match to TRBD2. The CDR3 spans 15 residues. Germline CDR1 and CDR2: MNHEY and SMNVEV (reference sequence). V lost 6 bases and J lost 4; bases outside the gene matches: 5. Written as DNA, the CDR3 is TGTGCCAGCAGCGGACTAGCGGGGGAGGGAGAGACCCAGTACTTC. Encoded protein: CASSGLAGEGETQYF.

The J gene is TRBJ1-5, the V gene TRBV6-6; no reliable D call. CDR1 and CDR2 (germline): MNHNY, SVGAGI (reference sequence). V gave up 6 bases and J gave up 7 bases, with 7 bases separating them. The CDR3 runs to 11 residues. In DNA form, the CDR3 reads TGTGCCAGCAGCCCTAGCCAGCCCCAGCATTTT. Translated, it gives CASSPSQPQHF.

The rearrangement uses TRBV6-6 and TRBJ2-2; TRBD2 aligns across 8 bases. Germline trimming cut 2 bases from V and 7 bases from J; bases unmatched to any gene: 6. The CDR3 consists of 15 residues. Germline lookup yields CDR1 MNHNY and CDR2 SVGAGI (reference sequence). The DNA for the CDR3 is TGTGCCAGCAGTTACGTCCTAGCGGGTGACGGGGAGCTGTTTTTT. Amino acid sequence: CASSYVLAGDGELFF.

The V gene is TRBV6-1, the J gene TRBJ2-1, with no clear D. Trimming cost V 8 bases and J 0 bases, with 8 bases left between them. This CDR3 has 13 amino acids. Germline-derived CDR1 and CDR2 are MNHNS and SASEGT. The CDR3 sequence is CASLSSSYNEQFF. Here the CDR3 DNA reads TGTGCCAGCCTCTCGAGCTCCTACAATGAGCAGTTCTTC.

V gene TRBV4-1 combines with J gene TRBJ2-7, with 9 bases that match TRBD1. V shed 4 bases and J 5 bases; nucleotides not matched to a gene: 12. CDR1 is MGHRA, CDR2 YSYEKL, per germline. The CDR3 loop spans 16 amino acids. CDR3 amino acids: CASSPWGTGIIHEQYF. The CDR3 nucleotides read TGCGCCAGCAGCCCCTGGGGGACAGGGATTATCCACGAGCAGTACTTC.

The genes are TRBV25-1 and TRBJ2-2; 10 positions match TRBD1. V shed 0 bases, J shed 7 bases, and the junction held 5 bases outside the gene matches. The CDR3 runs 16 residues. Germline V gives CDR1 MGHDK, CDR2 SYGVNS. CDR3 amino acids: CASSEYIGTGDGELFF. In nucleotides, the CDR3 is TGTGCCAGCAGTGAATATATCGGGACAGGGGACGGGGAGCTGTTTTTT. The whole variable domain, filled in from reference TRBV25-1 and TRBJ2-2, reads EADIYQTPRYLVIGTGKKITLECSQTMGHDKMYWYQQDPGMELHLIHYSYGVNSTEKGDLSSESTVSRIRTEHFPLTLESARPSHTSQYLCASSEYIGTGDGELFFGEGSRLTVL.

The chain employs TRBV9 and TRBJ2-3; 9 nucleotides align to TRBD2. Germline V lookup: CDR1 SGDLS, CDR2 YYNGEE. The CDR3 contains 14 residues. J gave up 6 bases and V 3 bases, and 5 bases lay outside the gene matches. The CDR3 nucleotides are TGTGCCAGCAGCGACGGGACTAGCTTCGATACGCAGTATTTT. This translates into CASSDGTSFDTQYF.